A single sample is the source of the 30 T cell receptor beta chains below, sequenced in a study of shared clonotypes between healthy human individuals. TCRdb's table, derived via immunoSEQ multiplex PCR, lists solely in-frame clones and lacks some. The sample has 2 million to 3 million clones, 93% seen once. Sequenced: naive CD4+ T cells from PBMCs. Subset meaning: CD45RA+ positively selected. The source of these receptors is a man aged 18 to 30 in good health. Some clones in this sample may be carry-over from other donors' samples.

The V gene is TRBV9, the J gene TRBJ2-1, with D possibly matching TRBD1 (6 bases). Germline CDR1 is SGDLS and CDR2 is YYNGEE. V lost 4 bases to trimming and J lost 1 base, with 18 bases between them. The CDR3 is 17 amino acids. The CDR3: CASSPRNRVGSYNEQFF. In DNA form, the CDR3 reads TGTGCCAGCAGCCCGCGTAACAGGGTAGGTTCCTACAATGAGCAGTTCTTC. Together with reference TRBV9 and TRBJ2-1, the CDR3 gives the full variable domain: DSGVTQTPKHLITATGQRVTLRCSPRSGDLSVYWYQQSLDQGLQFLIQYYNGEERAKGNILERFSAQQFPDLHSELNLSSLELGDSALYFCASSPRNRVGSYNEQFFGPGTRLTVL.

In the case of this clone: Other DNA sequences of this sample code for an identical CDR3. The genes are TRBV5-1 and TRBJ1-1; no clear D gene. CDR3 size: 14 residues. V shed 0 bases and J shed 2 bases, with 8 bases lying between them. CDR1 is SGHRS, CDR2 YFSETQ, per germline. In nucleotides, the CDR3 is TGCGCCAGCAGCTTGGATGGAGTTAACACTGAAGCTTTCTTT. Amino acid sequence: CASSLDGVNTEAFF.

This clone was counted once. The chain is built from TRBV2 and TRBJ2-1, with a tentative D call TRBD2 (5 bases). Deletions cut 6 bases from V and 4 bases from J, with 22 bases between. Germline loops: CDR1 SNHLY, CDR2 FYNNEI. The CDR3 has 17 amino acids. DNA of the CDR3: TGTGCCAGCAGGACCTCAACGGGATTAGCACCTTACAATGAGCAGTTCTTC. Protein: CASRTSTGLAPYNEQFF.

As regards this clone: Other nucleotide sequences in the sample specify the same CDR3. This chain joins TRBV30 and TRBJ1-2, with D perhaps TRBD1 (5 bases). Trimming shortened V by 2 bases and J by 6 bases, and 13 bases separated the two germline ends. Germline lookup yields CDR1 GTSNPN and CDR2 SVGIG (reference sequence). The CDR3 is made up of 13 amino acids. Here the CDR3 DNA reads TGTGCCTGGAGTCAGGGAGAGGTGCATGGCTACACCTTC. Translated, it gives CAWSQGEVHGYTF.

The V call is TRBV18, the J call TRBJ1-4; D remains unclear. This CDR3 is 17 amino acids long. V gave up 4 bases and J gave up 5 bases, with 20 bases separating them. Germline V lookup: CDR1 KGHSH, CDR2 LQKENI. CDR3 loop: CASSHRGGWAENEKLFF. For the CDR3, the DNA is TGTGCCAGCTCACATCGTGGAGGGTGGGCGGAAAATGAAAAACTGTTTTTT.

This sequence joins TRBV5-6 and TRBJ2-4, with D tentatively TRBD2 (6 bases). Germline values: CDR1 SGHDT, CDR2 YYEEEE. The CDR3 runs 17 residues. V lost 4 bases to trimming and J lost 1 base, with 18 bases between them. DNA of the CDR3: TGTGCCAGCAGCCCCAGAGGGGAGCGGGCCGCCAAAAACATTCAGTACTTC. Its translation: CASSPRGERAAKNIQYF.

The chain is built from TRBV5-1 and TRBJ2-5; 7 bases fit TRBD1. CDR1 and CDR2 from the germline V gene are SGHRS and YFSETQ. CDR3 length: 15 amino acids. Losses at the gene ends were 0 bases for V and 5 bases for J; bases not matched to a gene: 7. CDR3 coding DNA: TGCGCCAGCAGCTTGGAGGCAGGGGGTTGGGAGACCCAGTACTTC. It encodes CASSLEAGGWETQYF.

The rearrangement joins TRBV5-1 to TRBJ1-1, with D possibly matching TRBD1 (5 bases). This CDR3 is built from 15 residues. Trimming took 2 bases from V and 1 from J, leaving 12 bases between them. Germline assignment: CDR1 SGHRS and CDR2 YFSETQ. The CDR3 protein is CASSLGARANTEAFF. As DNA, the CDR3 is TGCGCCAGCAGCTTAGGAGCCAGGGCGAACACTGAAGCTTTCTTT.

The J gene is TRBJ2-5, the V gene TRBV28; D remains ambiguous. The V and J ends lost 5 bases and 5 bases respectively, with 18 bases between them. This CDR3 contains 15 residues. Germline V gene data show CDR1 as MDHEN and CDR2 as SYDVKM. The CDR3 region is CASSAHVYGWETQYF. The CDR3 nucleotides are TGTGCCAGCAGTGCCCATGTGTATGGATGGGAGACCCAGTACTTC.

Written as DNA, the CDR3 is TGCGCCAGCGGGGGAACCGCAGGGGGAGAGACCCAGTACTTC. Translating gives CASGGTAGGETQYF. The rearrangement links TRBV4-3 to TRBJ2-5; 7 bases match TRBD1. Losses at the gene ends were 8 bases for V and 4 bases for J; bases not matched to a gene: 10. Germline-derived CDR1 and CDR2 are LGHNA and YSLEER. This CDR3 has 14 amino acids.

The sample holds a few counts of this clone. The chain recombines TRBV7-9 with TRBJ1-4; the match to TRBD1 covers 8 bases. The CDR3 is made up of 15 amino acids. Germline trimming cut 5 bases from V and 8 bases from J; bases unmatched to any gene: 10. Germline CDR1 SEHNR, CDR2 FQNEAQ (reference sequence). The CDR3 nucleotides are TGTGCCAGCAGCCCCACGACAGGGGAGCGAGAAAAACTGTTTTTT. This encodes CASSPTTGEREKLFF.

V usage is TRBV19 and J usage is TRBJ2-2; a weak D match, TRBD1 (5 bases). CDR3 size: 14 residues. V dropped 7 bases and J dropped 1 base, with 10 bases sitting between them. In germline, CDR1 is LNHDA, CDR2 SQIVND (reference sequence). The CDR3 DNA reads as TGTGCCAGTACCCGACAGCGGAACACCGGGGAGCTGTTTTTT. This gives the protein CASTRQRNTGELFF.

As for this clone: Other DNA sequences of this sample code for an identical CDR3. V gene TRBV7-6 combines with J gene TRBJ1-2; D is perhaps TRBD1 (5 bases). The CDR3 extends over 13 amino acids. Deletions cut 1 base from V and 4 bases from J, with 7 bases between. CDR1 is SGHVS and CDR2 is FNYEAQ in the germline V gene. CDR3 nucleotide sequence: TGTGCCAGCAGCTTAGGTCAGGGCTATGGCTACACCTTC. Encoded protein: CASSLGQGYGYTF.

This sequence joins TRBV5-1 and TRBJ1-5, with 10 positions matching TRBD1. The V gene end was trimmed by 1 base and the J gene end by 5 bases; junction bases not matched to a gene: 6. In germline, CDR1 is SGHRS, CDR2 YFSETQ. The CDR3 contains 16 residues. The DNA for the CDR3 is TGCGCCAGCAGCTTGTCGACCGGGACAGGGGATCAGCCCCAGCATTTT. Encoded protein: CASSLSTGTGDQPQHF.

The chain couples TRBV7-3 to TRBJ2-1; 8 bases fit TRBD2. The germline gives CDR1 SGHTA, CDR2 FQGTGA. The CDR3 runs to 15 residues. V shed 5 bases and J 4 bases; nucleotides not matched to a gene: 7. CDR3 residues: CASSPGGGGYNEQFF. As DNA, the CDR3 is TGTGCCAGCAGCCCCGGCGGCGGGGGGTACAATGAGCAGTTCTTC.

A word on this clone: Other DNA sequences in this specimen translate into the identical CDR3. The chain couples TRBV5-1 to TRBJ2-2; D is unclear. The germline V and J ends were trimmed by 0 bases and 5 bases, with 5 bases remaining between them. CDR1 is SGHRS and CDR2 is YFSETQ in the germline V gene. The CDR3 sequence is 13 residues long. CDR3 in amino acids: CASSLAETGELFF. The CDR3, as DNA: TGCGCCAGCAGCTTGGCGGAAACCGGGGAGCTGTTTTTT.

The chain combines TRBV7-2 with TRBJ2-2; unclear D gene. This CDR3 has 19 amino acids. V dropped 1 base and J dropped 0 bases, with 18 bases sitting between them. Germline values: CDR1 SGHTA, CDR2 FQGNSA. Written as DNA, the CDR3 is TGTGCCAGCAGCTTAGATAGGGTCGATTTGGGGACGAACACCGGGGAGCTGTTTTTT. It yields the protein CASSLDRVDLGTNTGELFF.

This clone was seen once. The rearrangement joins TRBV5-1 to TRBJ2-3; D ambiguous. The ends were cut back, 1 base at V and 6 bases at J, with 18 bases in the middle. Looked up from germline, CDR1 is SGHRS and CDR2 is YFSETQ. This CDR3 is 16 amino acids long. The CDR3 DNA is TGCGCCAGCAGCTTGAAGGCGCAGGCGCTCGCGGATACGCAGTATTTT. Residues: CASSLKAQALADTQYF.

The rearrangement joins TRBV5-4 to TRBJ1-4; possible D gene TRBD1, 5 bases. The CDR3 is 14 residues long. Germline V gene data show CDR1 as SGHNT and CDR2 as YYREEE (reference sequence). V gave up 5 bases and J gave up 4 bases, with 12 bases separating them. CDR3 region: CASRRGGNNEKLFF. The CDR3 DNA follows: TGTGCCAGCAGGCGTGGGGGGAATAATGAAAAACTGTTTTTT.

This chain's CDR3 is CASSFGLGRQNTEAFF. CDR3 nucleotides: TGTGCCAGCAGCTTCGGGTTAGGACGGCAGAACACTGAAGCTTTCTTT. This chain connects TRBV5-4 to TRBJ1-1; D call uncertain. V lost 2 bases, J lost 1 base, and 15 bases lay in between. CDR1 SGHNT and CDR2 YYREEE come from the germline V gene (reference sequence). The length of the CDR3 is 16 residues.

The chain has TRBV30 and TRBJ1-1; weak D call: TRBD1 (6 bases). CDR3 length: 15 residues. Trimming left V 0 bases short and J 5 bases short, with 16 bases between. CDR1 and CDR2 (germline): GTSNPN, SVGIG (reference sequence). CDR3 amino acids: CAWSVPRGAWTEAFF. The CDR3 bases are TGTGCCTGGAGTGTACCTAGGGGGGCATGGACTGAAGCTTTCTTT.

This chain links TRBV11-2 with TRBJ2-7; TRBD2 matches 10 bases. The CDR3 is 14 amino acids. Germline V CDR1 and CDR2: SGHAT, FQNNGV. V was clipped by 2 bases and J by 6 bases; unmatched bases: 4. CDR3 residues: CASSLLAGVSEQYF. The CDR3 DNA sequence: TGTGCCAGCAGCTTACTAGCGGGAGTAAGCGAGCAGTACTTC.

The chain has TRBV5-1 and TRBJ2-3, with TRBD2 matching over 12 bases. CDR1 is SGHRS, CDR2 YFSETQ, per germline. The CDR3 extends over 16 amino acids. J was trimmed by 2 bases and V by 5 bases; bases with no gene match: 6. The CDR3: CASRETSGRNTDTQYF. The CDR3 DNA follows: TGCGCCAGCAGAGAAACTAGCGGGAGGAACACAGATACGCAGTATTTT.

The gene calls are TRBV5-1 and TRBJ2-3, with a possible D match to TRBD1 (5 bases). V was pared by 0 bases and J by 4 bases, with 15 bases between. The CDR3 has 16 residues. Germline V gene data show CDR1 as SGHRS and CDR2 as YFSETQ. CDR3 amino acids: CASSLDKLRAPDTQYF. The DNA for the CDR3 is TGCGCCAGCAGCTTGGATAAACTCAGGGCCCCAGATACGCAGTATTTT.

CDR3 in DNA: TGCGCCAGCAGCAGGTGGACAGGGAACTACGAGCAGTACTTC. Its translation is CASSRWTGNYEQYF. The chain links TRBV5-1 to TRBJ2-7; 8 bases are shared with TRBD1. After removal of 4 bases from V and 3 bases from J, the junction contained 6 bases not matched to a gene. Looked up from germline, CDR1 is SGHRS and CDR2 is YFSETQ. The length of the CDR3 is 14 residues.

The CDR3 sequence is CASSPQGPPAGELFF. The CDR3 DNA is TGCGCCAGCAGCCCACAGGGGCCTCCGGCCGGGGAGCTGTTTTTT. The chain uses TRBV5-1 and TRBJ2-2, with 7 bases that match TRBD1. Germline trimming cut 4 bases from V and 6 bases from J; bases unmatched to any gene: 9. Germline V gene data show CDR1 as SGHRS and CDR2 as YFSETQ. This CDR3 is 15 amino acids long.

The chain recombines TRBV7-9 with TRBJ2-1; D perhaps matches TRBD2 (6 bases). The germline CDR1 and CDR2 sequences are SEHNR and FQNEAQ (reference sequence). The CDR3 consists of 15 residues. Trimming pared 2 bases from V and 2 bases from J, leaving 10 bases between. The CDR3 nucleotides are TGTGCCAGCAGCTTAACCGGGAGCCCCTACAATGAGCAGTTCTTC. Translation gives CASSLTGSPYNEQFF.

The genes are TRBV15 and TRBJ2-1; D is unresolved. The CDR3 covers 12 residues. Trimming stripped 0 bases from V and 4 bases from J, with 1 base between. CDR1 LNHNV and CDR2 YYDKDF come from the germline V gene (reference sequence). In DNA form, the CDR3 reads TGTGCCACCAGCAGAGAATACAATGAGCAGTTCTTC. Translated, it gives CATSREYNEQFF.

As to this clone: Other DNA sequences of this sample code for an identical CDR3. The chain employs TRBV2 and TRBJ2-1, with no clear D. Trimming cost V 6 bases and J 4 bases, with 10 bases left between them. Germline V lookup: CDR1 SNHLY, CDR2 FYNNEI. This CDR3 comprises 13 residues. Here the CDR3 reads CASSLDRYNEQFF. CDR3 nucleotide sequence: TGTGCCAGCAGCCTGGACCGGTACAATGAGCAGTTCTTC.

V and J are TRBV6-6 and TRBJ1-2, with TRBD1 matching 7 bases. J gave up 4 bases and V 6 bases, and 5 bases lay outside the gene matches. Germline-derived CDR1 and CDR2 are MNHNY and SVGAGI (reference sequence). The CDR3 is 13 amino acids. The CDR3 nucleotides are TGTGCCAGCAGCCACAGGGGAGGCTATGGCTACACCTTC. Translating it yields CASSHRGGYGYTF.